A single sample is the source of the 18 T cell receptor beta chains below, sequenced in a study of CD8 T cells in Susac syndrome. Random hexamers were used to reverse transcribe roughly 0.5 to 1 ug of RNA. A single record per CDR3 protein comes from TCRdb applying MiXCR to the immunoSEQ multiplex PCR reads. The sample holds approximately 100,000 distinct CDR3 sequences, approximately 90% seen once. Sequences were obtained from CD8+ T cells from PBMCs. These receptors originate from a human donor in good health.

This chain uses TRBV15 with TRBJ2-1; the match to TRBD1 covers 7 bases. The V gene's germline CDR1 is LNHNV and CDR2 YYDKDF (reference sequence). Trimming at V came to 5 bases and at J to 9 bases, leaving 7 bases not matched to a gene. This CDR3 has 13 amino acids. The CDR3 DNA is TGTGCCACCAGCCTACAGGGGCAGGGTGAGCAGTTCTTC. Translation gives CATSLQGQGEQFF.

This chain connects TRBV3-1 to TRBJ2-1; 8 bases are a match to TRBD2. The CDR3 loop spans 16 amino acids. Germline V gives CDR1 LGHDT, CDR2 YNNKEL (reference sequence). J lost 9 bases, V lost 0 bases, and 10 bases had no gene match. The CDR3 DNA sequence: TGTGCCAGCAGCCAAGATGGGCTGACTAGCGTTGGTGAGCAGTTCTTC. This translates into CASSQDGLTSVGEQFF.

The chain couples TRBV14 to TRBJ2-7; 7 nucleotides line up with TRBD1. V shed 2 bases, J shed 2 bases, and the junction held 6 bases outside the gene matches. CDR3 length: 15 residues. Germline assignment: CDR1 SGHDN and CDR2 FVKESK. CDR3 coding DNA: TGTGCCAGCAGCCAACGGACAGGTCTCGCCTACGAGCAGTACTTC. This sequence encodes CASSQRTGLAYEQYF.

This sequence joins TRBV4-3 and TRBJ2-7; D gene uncertain. Germline lookup yields CDR1 LGHNA and CDR2 YSLEER. Between the trimmed V and J ends, which lost 0 bases and 2 bases, there was a span of 5 bases. The CDR3 runs 13 residues. The CDR3: CASSQDRTYEQYF. Here the CDR3 DNA reads TGCGCCAGCAGCCAAGACAGGACCTACGAGCAGTACTTC.

This sequence joins TRBV28 and TRBJ1-6, with D possibly being TRBD1 (6 bases). V dropped 7 bases and J dropped 6 bases, with 19 bases sitting between them. The CDR3 runs to 16 residues. Germline CDR1 is MDHEN and CDR2 is SYDVKM. CDR3 DNA: TGTGCCAGCACCAATAGGGGGTGGGTTCGTAATTCACCCCTCCACTTT. This sequence encodes CASTNRGWVRNSPLHF.

J is TRBJ2-2 and V is TRBV10-3, with D possibly called TRBD1 or TRBD2 (5 bases each). The germline gives CDR1 ENHRY, CDR2 SYGVKD. V lost 6 bases to trimming and J lost 3 bases, with 11 bases between them. The CDR3 consists of 14 residues. Here the CDR3 DNA reads TGTGCCATCAGGTCTAGAGGGGACACCGGGGAGCTGTTTTTT. Encoded protein: CAIRSRGDTGELFF.

This chain links TRBV7-3 with TRBJ2-3; D may match TRBD1 or TRBD2 (5 bases each). V lost 5 bases, J lost 5 bases, and 23 bases lay in between. Germline CDR1 and CDR2: SGHTA and FQGTGA. This CDR3 comprises 17 residues. Written as DNA, the CDR3 is TGTGCCAGCAGCCGCCCCCCCGACTTACTGGGGGAAGATACGCAGTATTTT. Protein product: CASSRPPDLLGEDTQYF.

The chain is built from TRBV6-5 and TRBJ2-7; D is perhaps TRBD2 (5 bases). The germline V gene encodes CDR1 MNHEY and CDR2 SVGAGI. The CDR3 runs 13 residues. V was trimmed by 5 bases and J by 3 bases, leaving 11 bases between them. The CDR3 loop reads CASSRRGYYEQYF. As DNA, the CDR3 is TGTGCCAGCAGTCGGAGAGGGTACTACGAGCAGTACTTC.

A single count supports this clonotype. The chain links TRBV20-1 to TRBJ1-3; 9 nucleotides align to TRBD1. V dropped 3 bases and J dropped 2; count of bases not matched to a gene: 5. Germline CDR1 is DFQATT and CDR2 is SNEGSKA (reference sequence). The CDR3 is made up of 15 amino acids. The CDR3 reads CSARGQGVPGNTIYF. For the CDR3, the DNA is TGCAGTGCTAGGGGACAGGGAGTACCTGGAAACACCATATATTTT.

The chain couples TRBV7-2 to TRBJ2-5, with TRBD1 identical over 7 bases. This CDR3 has 19 residues. V lost 2 bases and J lost 4; bases outside the gene matches: 19. CDR1 and CDR2 (germline): SGHTA, FQGNSA. The CDR3 coding sequence is TGTGCCAGCAGCTTAACCTGGGTAGGCCAGACAGGGTGGCCAGAGACCCAGTACTTC. It translates to CASSLTWVGQTGWPETQYF.

This clonotype showed up just once. V gene TRBV5-1 combines with J gene TRBJ1-2, with D perhaps matching TRBD1 (5 bases). V was trimmed by 4 bases and J by 1 base, leaving 8 bases between them. The CDR3 has 13 residues. In germline, CDR1 is SGHRS, CDR2 YFSETQ. CDR3 amino acids: CASSGQGNYGYTF. CDR3 DNA sequence: TGCGCCAGCAGCGGCCAGGGTAACTATGGCTACACCTTC.

This chain connects TRBV5-6 to TRBJ1-6, with D unclear. V was cut by 1 base and J by 8 bases, with 10 bases left in between. From germline, CDR1 is SGHDT and CDR2 YYEEEE. The CDR3 extends over 14 amino acids. The chain's CDR3 is CASSLTGRDSPLHF. The CDR3 DNA reads as TGTGCCAGCAGCTTGACCGGGAGGGATTCACCCCTCCACTTT.

This chain joins TRBV9 and TRBJ1-1; no clear D. This CDR3 is built from 13 residues. Trimming left V 4 bases short and J 4 bases short, with 11 bases between. CDR1 is SGDLS, CDR2 YYNGEE, per germline. The CDR3 DNA follows: TGTGCCAGCAGCCGGGCAGCTATCACTGAAGCTTTCTTT. Translating gives CASSRAAITEAFF.

This clonotype has a single count. The chain uses TRBV3-1 and TRBJ2-5, with D possibly being TRBD1 (6 bases). The V and J ends lost 3 bases and 5 bases respectively, with 16 bases between them. The V gene's germline CDR1 is LGHDT and CDR2 YNNKEL (reference sequence). CDR3 size: 15 residues. The CDR3, as DNA: TGTGCCAGCAGCCAGGGACACCCTCCGCGGGAGACCCAGTACTTC. Its translation: CASSQGHPPRETQYF.

The chain uses TRBV7-2 and TRBJ2-2; D uncertain. The CDR3 runs to 15 residues. Trimming left V 5 bases short and J 8 bases short, with 18 bases between. The germline V gene has CDR1 SGHTA and CDR2 FQGNSA. CDR3 nucleotides: TGTGCCAGCAGCCCAGAGGACCGGTCCTGGGGGGAGCTGTTTTTT. Its translation: CASSPEDRSWGELFF.

The genes are TRBV7-9 and TRBJ2-5, with D perhaps matching TRBD2 (6 bases). Germline V gene data show CDR1 as SEHNR and CDR2 as FQNEAQ (reference sequence). V dropped 5 bases and J dropped 1 base, with 14 bases sitting between them. The CDR3 is made up of 15 amino acids. This CDR3 reads CASSDPGLLQETQYF. DNA of the CDR3: TGTGCCAGCAGCGACCCGGGACTCCTCCAAGAGACCCAGTACTTC.

The rearrangement links TRBV7-2 to TRBJ2-1, with 7 bases lining up with TRBD1. Germline V gives CDR1 SGHTA, CDR2 FQGNSA. Trimming cost V 5 bases and J 8 bases; bases outside gene matches: 9. This CDR3 is built from 14 residues. The DNA of the CDR3 is TGTGCCAGCAGCGCAGGGGGTTCGGGATATGAGCAGTTCTTC. This codes for CASSAGGSGYEQFF.

The chain is built from TRBV12-3 or TRBV12-4 and TRBJ1-1, with a possible D match to TRBD1 (5 bases). V was cut by 3 bases and J by 9 bases, with 14 bases left in between. The CDR3 spans 13 residues. The CDR3 DNA is TGTGCCAGCAGTTTCCGAGGCAGGGATAAAGCTTTCTTT. It is translated as CASSFRGRDKAFF.